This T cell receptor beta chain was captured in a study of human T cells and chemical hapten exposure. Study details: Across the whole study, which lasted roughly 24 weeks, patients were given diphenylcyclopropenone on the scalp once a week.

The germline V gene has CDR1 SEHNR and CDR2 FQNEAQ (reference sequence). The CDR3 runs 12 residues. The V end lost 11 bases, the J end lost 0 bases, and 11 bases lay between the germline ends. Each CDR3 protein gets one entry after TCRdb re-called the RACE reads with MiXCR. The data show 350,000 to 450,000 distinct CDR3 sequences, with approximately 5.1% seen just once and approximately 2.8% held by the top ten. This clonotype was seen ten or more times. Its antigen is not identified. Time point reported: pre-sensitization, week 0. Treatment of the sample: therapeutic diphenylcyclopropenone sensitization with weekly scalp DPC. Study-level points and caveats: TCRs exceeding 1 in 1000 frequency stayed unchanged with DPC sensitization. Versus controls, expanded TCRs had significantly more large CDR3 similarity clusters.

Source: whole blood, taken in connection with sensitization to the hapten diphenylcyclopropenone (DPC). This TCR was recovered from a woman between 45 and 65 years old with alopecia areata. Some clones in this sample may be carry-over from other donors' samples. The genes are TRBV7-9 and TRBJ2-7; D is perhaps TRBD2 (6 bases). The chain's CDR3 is CAGGLSSYEQYF. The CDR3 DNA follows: TGTGCCGGAGGACTAAGCTCCTACGAGCAGTACTTC.